These 20 T cell receptor beta chains were sequenced from one sample in a study of blood T cell repertoires in COVID-19. The method was immunoSEQ multiplex PCR; TCRdb's version includes in-frame clones alone and lacks a portion of them. The table lists fewer than 85,000 clones, more than 65% of them singletons, with about 20% in the top ten. The specimen was peripheral blood. Receptors were obtained from a woman aged 80 or over with active or convalescent COVID-19.

The rearrangement uses TRBV29-1 and TRBJ1-2; tentative D call: TRBD1 (5 bases). The V gene lost 2 bases and the J gene lost 0 bases, with 10 bases spanning the gap. Germline V lookup: CDR1 SQVTM, CDR2 ANQGSEA. This CDR3 comprises 14 residues. CDR3 protein: CSVEIRASNYGYTF. CDR3 DNA sequence: TGCAGCGTTGAAATCAGGGCTTCTAACTATGGCTACACCTTC. The full variable domain, completed using reference TRBV29-1 and TRBJ1-2, is SAVISQKPSRDICQRGTSLTIQCQVDSQVTMMFWYRQQPGQSLTLIATANQGSEATYESGFVIDKFPISRPNLTFSTLTVSNMSPEDSSIYLCSVEIRASNYGYTFGSGTRLTVV.

V usage is TRBV29-1 and J usage is TRBJ1-2; D is unclear. Trimming removed 3 bases from V and 8 bases from J, with 13 bases in between. The CDR3 totals 12 residues. CDR1 SQVTM and CDR2 ANQGSEA come from the germline V gene. The CDR3 sequence is CSVDTQRGGYTF. CDR3 bases: TGCAGCGTTGATACCCAGAGAGGGGGCTACACCTTC.

This chain links TRBV9 with TRBJ1-5; TRBD1 agrees at 9 bases. Losses at the gene ends were 2 bases for V and 6 bases for J; bases not matched to a gene: 6. The CDR3 has 15 amino acids. Germline CDR1 is SGDLS and CDR2 is YYNGEE. The CDR3 nucleotides are TGTGCCAGCAGCGTGACTGACAGGGGGGTTCAGCCCCAGCATTTT. Its translation is CASSVTDRGVQPQHF.

The J gene is TRBJ1-5, the V gene TRBV19; weak D call: TRBD1 (6 bases). CDR3 size: 14 residues. Trimming pared 7 bases from V and 3 bases from J, leaving 13 bases between. Germline values: CDR1 LNHDA, CDR2 SQIVND (reference sequence). The CDR3: CASNQQGFNQPQHF. The CDR3 bases are TGTGCCAGTAACCAACAGGGATTCAATCAGCCCCAGCATTTT. The entire variable domain, with the rest obtained from reference TRBV19 and TRBJ1-5, is as follows: DGGITQSPKYLFRKEGQNVTLSCEQNLNHDAMYWYRQDPGQGLRLIYYSQIVNDFQKGDIAEGYSVSREKKESFPLTVTSAQKNPTAFYLCASNQQGFNQPQHFGDGTRLSIL.

The chain recombines TRBV6-6 with TRBJ1-1, with 7 bases lining up with TRBD1. Germline values: CDR1 MNHNY, CDR2 SVGAGI (reference sequence). V shed 6 bases, J shed 5 bases, and the junction held 15 bases outside the gene matches. The CDR3 sequence is 16 residues long. CDR3 loop: CASSPLNDREGTEAFF. In DNA, the CDR3 is TGTGCCAGCAGCCCTCTCAACGACAGGGAAGGAACTGAAGCTTTCTTT.

V and J are TRBV4-3 and TRBJ1-2; D gene unclear. The germline CDR1 and CDR2 sequences are LGHNA and YSLEER. This CDR3 region has 15 residues. Trimming stripped 0 bases from V and 8 bases from J, with 16 bases between. The chain's CDR3 is CASSQDLARESGYTF. CDR3 DNA: TGCGCCAGCAGCCAAGATCTCGCGAGGGAATCGGGCTACACCTTC.

V usage is TRBV12-3 or TRBV12-4 and J usage is TRBJ1-6, with D maybe TRBD1 (5 bases). This CDR3 has 13 amino acids. With 3 bases removed from V and 9 bases from J, the gap between germline ends came to 9 bases. Written as DNA, the CDR3 is TGTGCCAGCAGTTTCGATAGGGGTTCACCCCTCCACTTT. This gives the protein CASSFDRGSPLHF.

This chain joins TRBV20-1 and TRBJ1-2, with TRBD1 as a possible D gene (5 bases). The CDR3 spans 12 residues. Trimming took 3 bases from V and 2 from J, leaving 7 bases between them. The germline gives CDR1 DFQATT, CDR2 SNEGSKA (reference sequence). The chain's CDR3 is CSASDRNYGYTF. The CDR3 DNA sequence: TGCAGTGCTAGTGACAGAAACTATGGCTACACCTTC.

A note on this clone: One end of the junction is discordant with germline, which a read error may explain. The chain is built from TRBV11-2 and TRBJ2-5, with TRBD2 matching over 11 bases. Germline V gene data show CDR1 as SGHAT and CDR2 as FQNNGV. This CDR3 is 14 amino acids long. CDR3 nucleotide sequence: TGTGCCAGCAGTTTAGCGGGGGGGAGAGAGACCCAGTACTTC. Translated: CASSLAGGRETQYF.

V is TRBV7-8 and J is TRBJ1-5; possible D gene TRBD1, 5 bases. CDR1 is SGHVS and CDR2 is FQNEAQ in the germline V gene. The CDR3 is 14 residues long. V was cut by 5 bases and J by 7 bases, with 15 bases left in between. The CDR3 here is CASSPLGGVQPQHF. The CDR3 DNA reads as TGTGCCAGCAGCCCTCTGGGAGGGGTGCAGCCCCAGCATTTT.

The chain employs TRBV9 and TRBJ2-7; D may be TRBD2 (6 bases). The ends were cut back, 0 bases at V and 2 bases at J, with 12 bases in the middle. The CDR3 contains 15 residues. The V gene's germline CDR1 is SGDLS and CDR2 YYNGEE. CDR3 DNA sequence: TGTGCCAGCAGCGTAGGATCCGGGGGAACCTACGAGCAGTACTTC. Translated: CASSVGSGGTYEQYF.

This clone was observed once. This rearrangement joins TRBV7-9 to TRBJ2-5; perhaps TRBD1 as D (5 bases). V gave up 5 bases and J gave up 4 bases, with 11 bases separating them. From germline, CDR1 is SEHNR and CDR2 FQNEAQ (reference sequence). There are 13 residues in the CDR3. CDR3 loop: CASSQGFRETQYF. The CDR3 nucleotides are TGTGCCAGCAGCCAGGGTTTCCGAGAGACCCAGTACTTC.

The rearrangement uses TRBV19 and TRBJ1-1; D not certain. V was trimmed by 1 base and J by 1 base, leaving 4 bases between them. This CDR3 has 13 residues. Per the germline V gene, CDR1 is LNHDA and CDR2 is SQIVND (reference sequence). The CDR3 loop is CASSIVKNTEAFF. In DNA, the CDR3 is TGTGCCAGTAGTATAGTCAAGAACACTGAAGCTTTCTTT. Full variable domain (outside the CDR3, taken from reference TRBV19 and TRBJ1-1): DGGITQSPKYLFRKEGQNVTLSCEQNLNHDAMYWYRQDPGQGLRLIYYSQIVNDFQKGDIAEGYSVSREKKESFPLTVTSAQKNPTAFYLCASSIVKNTEAFFGQGTRLTVV.

V and J are TRBV5-1 and TRBJ1-1, with no clear D. Germline V gene lookup returns CDR1 SGHRS and CDR2 YFSETQ. V lost 7 bases and J lost 2, with 12 bases in between. CDR3 length: 13 residues. Here the CDR3 reads CASGHSGNTEAFF. The CDR3 DNA follows: TGCGCCAGCGGTCATTCAGGAAACACTGAAGCTTTCTTT.

The V and J genes are TRBV11-2 and TRBJ2-5, with D possibly matching TRBD2 (6 bases). Trimming shortened V by 7 bases and J by 2 bases, and 14 bases separated the two germline ends. Per germline, CDR1 SGHAT and CDR2 FQNNGV. This CDR3 is built from 14 residues. The CDR3 coding sequence is TGTGCCAGCACCCTGCGGGACCTTCAAGAGACCCAGTACTTC. Translating gives CASTLRDLQETQYF.

The genes are TRBV27 and TRBJ1-5; 11 bases are a match to TRBD1. Germline V gene lookup returns CDR1 MNHEY and CDR2 SMNVEV (reference sequence). The CDR3 loop spans 15 amino acids. Losses at the gene ends were 2 bases for V and 5 bases for J; bases not matched to a gene: 2. CDR3 DNA: TGTGCCAGCAGTTTAGGGACAGGGGGGGATCAGCCCCAGCATTTT. This encodes CASSLGTGGDQPQHF.

The rearrangement uses TRBV28 and TRBJ1-6; D perhaps matches TRBD1 (5 bases). Germline-derived CDR1 and CDR2 are MDHEN and SYDVKM. Trimming left V 5 bases short and J 3 bases short, with 17 bases between. The CDR3 has 17 residues. In DNA form, the CDR3 reads TGTGCCAGCAGTCCCCTTCAGGGAAACTTCTATAATTCACCCCTCCACTTT. This translates into CASSPLQGNFYNSPLHF.

J is TRBJ2-5 and V is TRBV6-1; D is ambiguous. The V gene's germline CDR1 is MNHNS and CDR2 SASEGT. V was shortened by 0 bases and J by 5 bases, with 19 bases between the two germline ends. The CDR3 has 17 amino acids. The CDR3 nucleotides read TGTGCCAGCAGTGAAGCTCTGGCAGGCTTTAATGTGGAGACCCAGTACTTC. Protein sequence: CASSEALAGFNVETQYF.

V usage is TRBV5-4 and J usage is TRBJ1-3; 8 bases agree with TRBD1. CDR3 length: 13 residues. Trimming cost V 4 bases and J 6 bases; bases outside gene matches: 3. Germline V gene lookup returns CDR1 SGHNT and CDR2 YYREEE (reference sequence). The CDR3 DNA follows: TGTGCCAGCAGCGTGGACAGGGAAAACACCATATATTTT. The encoded protein is CASSVDRENTIYF.

J is TRBJ1-6 and V is TRBV5-1, with D possibly matching TRBD1 (5 bases). Trimming shortened V by 4 bases and J by 6 bases, and 11 bases separated the two germline ends. CDR1 is SGHRS and CDR2 is YFSETQ in the germline V gene. The CDR3 has 14 amino acids. The chain's CDR3 is CASSKVGGNSPLHF. DNA for the CDR3: TGCGCCAGCAGCAAGGTGGGGGGTAATTCACCCCTCCACTTT. Drawing the rest from reference TRBV5-1 and TRBJ1-6, the complete variable domain is KAGVTQTPRYLIKTRGQQVTLSCSPISGHRSVSWYQQTPGQGLQFLFEYFSETQRNKGNFPGRFSGRQFSNSRSEMNVSTLELGDSALYLCASSKVGGNSPLHFGNGTRLTVT.